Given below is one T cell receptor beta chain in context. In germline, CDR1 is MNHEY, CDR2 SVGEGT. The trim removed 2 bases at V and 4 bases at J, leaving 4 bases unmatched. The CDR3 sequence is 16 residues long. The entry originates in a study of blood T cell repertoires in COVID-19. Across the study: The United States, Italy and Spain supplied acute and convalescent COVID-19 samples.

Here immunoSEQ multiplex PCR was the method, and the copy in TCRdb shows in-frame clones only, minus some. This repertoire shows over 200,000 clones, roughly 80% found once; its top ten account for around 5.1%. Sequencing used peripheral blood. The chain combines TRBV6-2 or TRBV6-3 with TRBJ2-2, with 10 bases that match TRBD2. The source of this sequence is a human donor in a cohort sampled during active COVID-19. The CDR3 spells CASSYVSGRFTGELFF. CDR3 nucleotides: TGTGCCAGCAGTTACGTTAGCGGGAGGTTCACCGGGGAGCTGTTTTTT.